The 11 T cell receptor beta chains presented below share a single source sample, sequenced in a study of post-analysis software for immune sequencing data. Study results and limitations: Controls had lower frequencies than patients of 4 or 5 TRBV segments, which included TRBV5-6, TRBV5-1 and TRBV20-1.

These receptors' antigens are unknown. Built from TCR beta cDNA, the libraries had unique molecular identifiers in them. Each CDR3 protein is one row after TCRdb ran MiXCR on the PCR reads. The table lists about 430,000 distinct CDR3 sequences, approximately 42% of them singletons. The sequenced sample consisted of blood. Receptor source: a girl aged 2-9 years with multiple sclerosis.

The CDR3 region is CASSHGTEDNEQFF. The CDR3 DNA is TGTGCCAGCAGCCACGGGACGGAGGACAATGAGCAGTTCTTC. The chain has TRBV7-9 and TRBJ2-1; D tentatively reads TRBD1 or TRBD2 (5 bases each). The CDR3 contains 14 residues. Germline loops: CDR1 SEHNR, CDR2 FQNEAQ (reference sequence). Trimming took 5 bases from V and 5 from J, leaving 13 bases between them.

This clonotype has only a few counts. V is TRBV5-1 and J is TRBJ2-1; perhaps TRBD2 as D (5 bases). Trimming pared 0 bases from V and 1 base from J, leaving 11 bases between. CDR3 length: 16 residues. Germline CDR1 and CDR2: SGHRS and YFSETQ. The CDR3 coding sequence is TGCGCCAGCAGCTTGGCCCTACTAGGTTCCTACAATGAGCAGTTCTTC. Its protein product is CASSLALLGSYNEQFF.

A few counts support this clonotype. The chain employs TRBV24-1 and TRBJ2-3, with D tentatively TRBD1 (5 bases). CDR1 and CDR2 from the germline V gene are KGHDR and SFDVKD. V gave up 4 bases and J gave up 4 bases, with 11 bases separating them. This CDR3 spans 14 amino acids. CDR3 DNA sequence: TGTGCCACCAGTGAAACAGGCAGGGCAGATACGCAGTATTTT. Translated, it gives CATSETGRADTQYF.

This chain uses TRBV7-6 with TRBJ1-3; D is unresolved. Germline CDR1 SGHVS, CDR2 FNYEAQ. The CDR3 covers 16 residues. The V end was cut by 0 bases, the J end by 0 bases, with 9 bases between. The CDR3 reads CASSLADGSSGNTIYF. The DNA for the CDR3 is TGTGCCAGCAGCTTAGCGGACGGCTCCTCTGGAAACACCATATATTTT.

There are a few counts of this clonotype. The J gene is TRBJ2-1, the V gene TRBV18; 8 bases line up with TRBD1. This CDR3 region has 17 residues. Germline CDR1 and CDR2: KGHSH and LQKENI. V trimming: 4 bases; J trimming: 4 bases; junction bases outside the gene matches: 12. The CDR3 sequence: CASSQRTGPMGYNEQFF. CDR3 in DNA: TGTGCCAGCTCACAGAGGACAGGGCCTATGGGGTACAATGAGCAGTTCTTC.

This rearrangement joins TRBV27 to TRBJ2-1; D remains unclear. This CDR3 is built from 16 residues. Per the germline V gene, CDR1 is MNHEY and CDR2 is SMNVEV (reference sequence). Deletions cut 3 bases from V and 0 bases from J, with 12 bases between. DNA for the CDR3: TGTGCCAGCAGTTTCTGGGGTCTGAGCTCCTACAATGAGCAGTTCTTC. As protein: CASSFWGLSSYNEQFF.

This clonotype was seen more than once but under ten times. The chain links TRBV29-1 to TRBJ2-7; D is unresolved. Trimming took 2 bases from V and 2 from J, leaving 7 bases between them. Germline V gene data show CDR1 as SQVTM and CDR2 as ANQGSEA. CDR3 size: 12 residues. The DNA for the CDR3 is TGCAGCGTTGAATTAGGGACCTACGAGCAGTACTTC. Its translation is CSVELGTYEQYF.

The sample holds one count of this clonotype. This chain connects TRBV29-1 to TRBJ2-5, with D perhaps matching TRBD1 (5 bases). Germline CDR1 reads SQVTM; CDR2 reads ANQGSEA. The CDR3 covers 15 residues. V lost 3 bases to trimming and J lost 5 bases, with 19 bases between them. As DNA, the CDR3 is TGCAGCGTTGAGCCAACAGGCACCCTCCGGGAGACCCAGTACTTC. Protein sequence: CSVEPTGTLRETQYF.

This clonotype has more than one count but fewer than ten. The gene calls are TRBV10-3 and TRBJ2-7, with 7 bases lining up with TRBD1. The CDR3 is 12 residues long. Germline CDR1 ENHRY, CDR2 SYGVKD. The V segment lost 8 bases and the J segment 6 bases; nucleotides outside the gene matches: 7. The CDR3 coding sequence is TGTGCCATCGGCAGTACAGGGGCCGAGCAGTACTTC. Translated: CAIGSTGAEQYF.

Comments on this clonotype: The germline gene is not matched at one end of the junction; a read error may be the cause. The chain combines TRBV6-4 with TRBJ2-2; D may be TRBD2 (5 bases). Germline assignment: CDR1 MRHNA and CDR2 SNTAGT. The CDR3 length is 16 residues. This CDR3 reads CASSEWLTDRTGERFF. The CDR3 bases are TGTGCCAGCAGTGAATGGCTAACCGACCGCACCGGGGAGCGGTTTTTT.

The V gene is TRBV28, the J gene TRBJ2-5; TRBD1 aligns across 8 bases. This CDR3 comprises 17 residues. Per germline, CDR1 MDHEN and CDR2 SYDVKM. The junction had 16 bases not matched to a gene; V was cut back by 5 bases and J by 5 bases. The CDR3 here is CASSRPWDRQGLETQYF. In nucleotides, the CDR3 is TGTGCCAGCAGTCGCCCATGGGACAGGCAAGGCCTGGAGACCCAGTACTTC.